What follows is one T cell receptor beta chain and its context. These data belong to a study of blood T cell repertoires in COVID-19. Turning to the study itself: Sites in the United States, Italy and Spain provided acute and convalescent COVID-19 samples. Sources were T cells, B-cell-depleted T cells, or PBMCs; the material itself was cDNA or gDNA.

As processed by the authors: Estimates of nucleated cell counts were drawn from the amplification of reference gene primers. Some clones are missing from TCRdb's copy, which holds only in-frame ones; the method was immunoSEQ multiplex PCR. The DNA was the basis for D and trimming; V, J and clone size are from that table. There are 200,000 to 250,000 clones in the sample; less than 90% occur only once, and 15% to 20% lies in the top ten. The CDR3 spans 16 residues. Germline trimming cut 2 bases from V and 1 base from J; bases unmatched to any gene: 5. Germline V gene data show CDR1 as SGHTA and CDR2 as FQGNSA.

V is TRBV7-2 and J is TRBJ2-1; TRBD2 aligns across 7 bases. Sequencing input: peripheral blood. The sequence was collected from a woman of 80 years or more with active or convalescent COVID-19. Written as DNA, the CDR3 is TGTGCCAGCAGCTTAAGACCAGCGGGGTCCTACAATGAGCAGTTCTTC. This codes for CASSLRPAGSYNEQFF. The variable domain in full, completed from reference TRBV7-2 and TRBJ2-1, reads GAGVSQSPSNKVTEKGKDVELRCDPISGHTALYWYRQSLGQGLEFLIYFQGNSAPDKSGLPSDRFSAERTGGSVSTLTIQRTQQEDSAVYLCASSLRPAGSYNEQFFGPGTRLTVL.